Sequencing of this T cell receptor (beta chain) was carried out in a study of blood T cell repertoires in COVID-19. V lost 3 bases and J lost 4; bases outside the gene matches: 1. The CDR3 is made up of 13 amino acids. The sample holds one count of this clone. The sample contains more than one DNA sequence encoding this CDR3. Measured with immunoSEQ multiplex PCR; TCRdb has only the in-frame clones, and not every one. The sample includes 250,000 or so clones, approximately 89% of them seen just once. Input material: peripheral blood. The receptor was isolated from a woman aged 35 to 49 who had recovered from COVID-19. The chain is built from TRBV12-3 or TRBV12-4 and TRBJ2-5; TRBD1 matches at 8 bases. CDR3 sequence reads: CASSFRGPETQYF. CDR3 coding DNA: TGTGCCAGCAGTTTCAGGGGGCCAGAGACCCAGTACTTC.